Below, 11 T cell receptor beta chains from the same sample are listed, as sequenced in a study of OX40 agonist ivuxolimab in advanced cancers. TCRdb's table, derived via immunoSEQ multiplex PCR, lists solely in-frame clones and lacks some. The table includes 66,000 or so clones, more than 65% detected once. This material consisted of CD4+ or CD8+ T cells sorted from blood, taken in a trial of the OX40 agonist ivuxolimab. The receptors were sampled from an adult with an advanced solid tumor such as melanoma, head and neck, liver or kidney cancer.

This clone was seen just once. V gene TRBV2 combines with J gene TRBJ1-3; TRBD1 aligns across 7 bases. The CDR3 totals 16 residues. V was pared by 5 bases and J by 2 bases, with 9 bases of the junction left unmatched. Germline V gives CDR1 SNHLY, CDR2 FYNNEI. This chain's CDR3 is CASSNLYRGTGNTIYF. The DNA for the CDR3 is TGTGCCAGCAGTAATCTCTACAGGGGAACTGGAAACACCATATATTTT.

For the CDR3, the DNA is TGCAGCGGCTCCCCCAACGCGGGTACAGATACGCAGTATTTT. Protein: CSGSPNAGTDTQYF. The J gene is TRBJ2-3, the V gene TRBV29-1; tentatively, D is TRBD2 (5 bases). Looked up from germline, CDR1 is SQVTM and CDR2 is ANQGSEA. V lost 7 bases and J lost 3, with 17 bases in between. The CDR3 runs to 14 residues.

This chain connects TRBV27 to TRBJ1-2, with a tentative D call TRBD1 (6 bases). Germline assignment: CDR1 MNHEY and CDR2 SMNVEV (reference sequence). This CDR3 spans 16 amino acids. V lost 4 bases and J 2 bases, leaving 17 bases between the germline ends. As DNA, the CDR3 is TGTGCCAGCAGTTCCCTCCCGGGAGGGGGAAACTATGGCTACACCTTC. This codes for CASSSLPGGGNYGYTF.

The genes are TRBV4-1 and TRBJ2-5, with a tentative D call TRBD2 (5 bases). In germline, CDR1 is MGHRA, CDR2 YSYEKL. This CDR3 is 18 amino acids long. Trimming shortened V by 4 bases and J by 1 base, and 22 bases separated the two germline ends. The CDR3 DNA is TGCGCCAGCAGCCCCCTTTTTTGGCTAGCATCTACCCAAGAGACCCAGTACTTC. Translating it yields CASSPLFWLASTQETQYF.

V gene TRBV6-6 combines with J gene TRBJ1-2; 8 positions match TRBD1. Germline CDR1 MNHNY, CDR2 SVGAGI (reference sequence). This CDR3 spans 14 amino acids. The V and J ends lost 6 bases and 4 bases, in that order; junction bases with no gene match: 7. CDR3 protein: CASSPDRESYGYTF. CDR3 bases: TGTGCCAGCAGCCCGGACAGGGAGAGCTATGGCTACACCTTC.

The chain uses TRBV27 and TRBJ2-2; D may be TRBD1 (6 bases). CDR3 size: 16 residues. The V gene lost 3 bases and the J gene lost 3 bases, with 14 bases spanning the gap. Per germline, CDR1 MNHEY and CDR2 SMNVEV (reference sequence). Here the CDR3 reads CASSFYVGQYTGELFF. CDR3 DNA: TGTGCCAGCAGTTTCTACGTCGGACAGTACACCGGGGAGCTGTTTTTT.

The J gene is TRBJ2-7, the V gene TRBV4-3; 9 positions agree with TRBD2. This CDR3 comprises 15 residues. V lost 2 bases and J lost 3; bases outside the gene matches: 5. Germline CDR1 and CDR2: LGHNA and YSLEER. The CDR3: CASSQLAGENYEQYF. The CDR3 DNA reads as TGCGCCAGCAGCCAATTAGCGGGAGAGAACTACGAGCAGTACTTC.

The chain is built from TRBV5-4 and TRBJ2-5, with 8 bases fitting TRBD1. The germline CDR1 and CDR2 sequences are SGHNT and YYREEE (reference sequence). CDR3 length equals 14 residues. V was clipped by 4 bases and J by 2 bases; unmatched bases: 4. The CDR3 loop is CASSPDRAQETQYF. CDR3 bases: TGTGCCAGCAGCCCGGACAGGGCACAAGAGACCCAGTACTTC. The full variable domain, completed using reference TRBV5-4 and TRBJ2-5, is ETGVTQSPTHLIKTRGQQVTLRCSSQSGHNTVSWYQQALGQGPQFIFQYYREEENGRGNFPPRFSGLQFPNYSSELNVNALELDDSALYLCASSPDRAQETQYFGPGTRLLVL.

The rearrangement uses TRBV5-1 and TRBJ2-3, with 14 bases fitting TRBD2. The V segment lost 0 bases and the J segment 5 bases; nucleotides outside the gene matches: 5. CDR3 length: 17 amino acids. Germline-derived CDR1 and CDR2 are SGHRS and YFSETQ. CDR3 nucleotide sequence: TGCGCCAGCAGCTTGGGGGGACTAGCGGGAGAGGGAGATACGCAGTATTTT. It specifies CASSLGGLAGEGDTQYF.

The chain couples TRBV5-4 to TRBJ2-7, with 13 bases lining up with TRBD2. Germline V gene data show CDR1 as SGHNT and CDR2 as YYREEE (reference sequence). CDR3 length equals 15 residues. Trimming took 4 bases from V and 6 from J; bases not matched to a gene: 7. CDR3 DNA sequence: TGTGCCAGCAGCATACTAGCGGGAGGGCCGGGCGAGCAGTACTTC. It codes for CASSILAGGPGEQYF.

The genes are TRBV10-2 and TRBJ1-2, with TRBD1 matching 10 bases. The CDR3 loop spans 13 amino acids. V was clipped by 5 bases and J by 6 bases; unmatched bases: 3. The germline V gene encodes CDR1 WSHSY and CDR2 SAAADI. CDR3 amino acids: CASSRDRGDGYTF. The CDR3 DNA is TGCGCCAGCAGTCGGGACAGGGGAGATGGCTACACCTTC.